A single sample is the source of the 16 T cell receptor beta chains below, sequenced in a study of blood T cell repertoires in COVID-19. Some clones are missing from TCRdb's copy, which holds only in-frame ones; the method was immunoSEQ multiplex PCR. The sample includes 55,000 to 80,000 clones, 81% of them seen just once. The sample comprised peripheral blood. The receptors stem from a woman aged 70-85 years with acute or convalescent COVID-19.

The chain is built from TRBV29-1 and TRBJ2-7; 7 bases are shared with TRBD1. Germline loops: CDR1 SQVTM, CDR2 ANQGSEA. V gave up 7 bases and J gave up 2 bases; unmatched junction bases: 5. This CDR3 comprises 12 residues. The CDR3 region is CSGGTDTYEQYF. The CDR3 nucleotides read TGCAGCGGTGGGACAGACACCTACGAGCAGTACTTC.

This clone was picked up one time. This rearrangement joins TRBV28 to TRBJ2-7; 8 bases match TRBD1. This CDR3 is built from 14 residues. Germline-derived CDR1 and CDR2 are MDHEN and SYDVKM. V lost 5 bases to trimming and J lost 3 bases; unmatched junction nucleotides: 6. The CDR3 loop reads CASSGPGQVYEQYF. CDR3 DNA sequence: TGTGCCAGCAGTGGCCCGGGACAGGTCTACGAGCAGTACTTC.

The rearrangement links TRBV7-9 to TRBJ1-5, with TRBD1 matching 8 bases. With 4 bases clipped from V and 5 bases from J, the junction kept 10 bases outside the gene matches. Germline lookup yields CDR1 SEHNR and CDR2 FQNEAQ (reference sequence). This CDR3 spans 16 amino acids. The CDR3, as DNA: TGTGCCAGCAGCTCAGCTTACGGACAGGGTCATCAGCCCCAGCATTTT. Its translation: CASSSAYGQGHQPQHF.

This chain connects TRBV3-1 (or the pseudogene TRBV3-2) to TRBJ2-3; D possibly corresponds to TRBD1 (5 bases). The CDR3 runs to 14 residues. V was cut by 0 bases and J by 3 bases, with 7 bases left in between. CDR1 is LGHDT, CDR2 YNNKEL, per germline (reference sequence). This CDR3 is CASSQEGLTDTQYF. CDR3 nucleotide sequence: TGTGCCAGCAGCCAAGAGGGGCTAACAGATACGCAGTATTTT.

The gene calls are TRBV5-1 and TRBJ1-2, with a tentative D call TRBD1 (5 bases). V lost 2 bases to trimming and J lost 2 bases, with 13 bases between them. Germline CDR1 and CDR2: SGHRS and YFSETQ. This CDR3 has 15 residues. In nucleotides, the CDR3 is TGCGCCAGCAGCTTTTTGCAGGGAGGAAACTATGGCTACACCTTC. Translating gives CASSFLQGGNYGYTF.

CDR3 sequence (DNA): TGCAGCGTTTGGGGGGCAGGGGGATGGAACACTGAAGCTTTCTTT. It yields the protein CSVWGAGGWNTEAFF. This rearrangement joins TRBV29-1 to TRBJ1-1, with TRBD1 matching 7 bases. The CDR3 is made up of 15 amino acids. The germline gives CDR1 SQVTM, CDR2 ANQGSEA. The ends lost 5 bases at V and 1 base at J; junction bases unmatched: 10.

The chain links TRBV5-1 to TRBJ1-2, with 10 positions matching TRBD1. Germline lookup yields CDR1 SGHRS and CDR2 YFSETQ. The CDR3 has 19 residues. With 4 bases clipped from V and 6 bases from J, the junction kept 21 bases outside the gene matches. CDR3 sequence reads: CASSPLFAGTGAASDGYTF. The CDR3 nucleotides read TGCGCCAGCAGCCCTCTCTTTGCTGGGACAGGGGCTGCGTCTGATGGCTACACCTTC.

V is TRBV2 and J is TRBJ1-3, with D possibly matching TRBD1 (6 bases). Germline V lookup: CDR1 SNHLY, CDR2 FYNNEI. V lost 2 bases, J lost 2 bases, and 10 bases lay in between. The CDR3 spans 15 residues. In nucleotides, the CDR3 is TGTGCCAGCAGTGAAATCAGGGGACCTGGAAACACCATATATTTT. It encodes CASSEIRGPGNTIYF.

The chain is built from TRBV2 and TRBJ1-1; no definite D call. Trimming took 4 bases from V and 2 from J, leaving 23 bases between them. Germline lookup yields CDR1 SNHLY and CDR2 FYNNEI. The CDR3 covers 18 residues. For the CDR3, the DNA is TGTGCCAGCAGTGTTCCACCCCGTCTCCTTGAGGGTAACACTGAAGCTTTCTTT. Translated: CASSVPPRLLEGNTEAFF.

The CDR3 nucleotides are TGTGCCAGCAGTTACCCAGGCACTGGAAACACCATATATTTT. Translating gives CASSYPGTGNTIYF. This rearrangement joins TRBV6-6 to TRBJ1-3; D is unclear. Trimming removed 2 bases from V and 2 bases from J, with 7 bases in between. The CDR3 has 14 amino acids. The germline V gene has CDR1 MNHNY and CDR2 SVGAGI (reference sequence).

In its sample, this clone was seen once. This rearrangement joins TRBV27 to TRBJ1-1, with no clear D. Germline V gene lookup returns CDR1 MNHEY and CDR2 SMNVEV (reference sequence). V lost 6 bases to trimming and J lost 4 bases, with 15 bases between them. This CDR3 comprises 14 residues. CDR3 residues: CASRVVPPGTEAFF. CDR3 coding DNA: TGTGCCAGCAGGGTGGTCCCTCCCGGCACTGAAGCTTTCTTT.

The chain combines TRBV10-3 with TRBJ2-3; 13 nucleotides match TRBD2. The CDR3 covers 19 residues. The germline V gene has CDR1 ENHRY and CDR2 SYGVKD. Trimming took 0 bases from V and 3 from J; bases not matched to a gene: 9. CDR3 DNA: TGTGCCATCAGTGAGTCGACTAGCGGGGGGCCTAAACCGACAGATACGCAGTATTTT. This encodes CAISESTSGGPKPTDTQYF.

The chain combines TRBV2 with TRBJ2-5, with D unclear. V lost 6 bases, J lost 0 bases, and 8 bases lay in between. Germline lookup yields CDR1 SNHLY and CDR2 FYNNEI. The CDR3 extends over 13 amino acids. CDR3 sequence: CASRGPDQETQYF. Written as DNA, the CDR3 is TGTGCCAGCAGGGGCCCCGACCAAGAGACCCAGTACTTC.

J is TRBJ2-2 and V is TRBV28; 10 positions match TRBD2. Unmatched junction bases numbered 2, after V lost 8 bases and J lost 5 bases. The CDR3 spans 13 residues. The germline V gene has CDR1 MDHEN and CDR2 SYDVKM. In DNA, the CDR3 is TGTGCCAGCCGACTAGCGGGTACCGGGGAGCTGTTTTTT. Translated, it gives CASRLAGTGELFF.

The chain couples TRBV7-3 to TRBJ2-5; TRBD2 matches 12 bases. Trimming took 6 bases from V and 2 from J; bases not matched to a gene: 4. The germline V gene encodes CDR1 SGHTA and CDR2 FQGTGA. CDR3 size: 15 residues. CDR3 coding DNA: TGTGCCAGCAGTTCCGGACTAGCGGGACAAGAGACCCAGTACTTC. It encodes CASSSGLAGQETQYF. The full variable domain, with the rest looked up from reference TRBV7-3 and TRBJ2-5, is GAGVSQTPSNKVTEKGKYVELRCDPISGHTALYWYRQSLGQGPEFLIYFQGTGAADDSGLPNDRFFAVRPEGSVSTLKIQRTERGDSAVYLCASSSGLAGQETQYFGPGTRLLVL.

This chain connects TRBV7-9 to TRBJ1-5; perhaps TRBD1 as D (6 bases). V shed 7 bases and J shed 2 bases, with 12 bases lying between them. Germline CDR1 is SEHNR and CDR2 is FQNEAQ (reference sequence). This CDR3 contains 14 residues. CDR3 amino acids: CASTRAGGNQPQHF. The CDR3 nucleotides read TGTGCCAGCACCAGAGCAGGGGGCAATCAGCCCCAGCATTTT.